This record looks at one T cell receptor beta chain sequence and its context. The repertoire was sequenced with immunoSEQ multiplex PCR; TCRdb's copy has only in-frame clones and lacks some. The sample includes about 200,000 clones, roughly 80% of them seen just once. This sample stems from a study of blood T cell repertoires in COVID-19. Overall study: Some COVID-19 samples were acute and others convalescent; all came from the United States, Italy and Spain.

After removal of 6 bases from V and 5 bases from J, the junction contained 15 bases not matched to a gene. The germline V gene encodes CDR1 MNHEY and CDR2 SVGEGT. CDR3 length: 17 residues. The V call is TRBV6-2 or TRBV6-3, the J call TRBJ2-5; 10 bases map to TRBD2. Sequences were obtained from peripheral blood. This receptor was obtained from a woman aged 40 to 50 with active or convalescent COVID-19. The CDR3 region is CASSPGTSVLVGETQYF. In DNA form, the CDR3 reads TGTGCCAGCAGCCCCGGGACTAGCGTCCTAGTCGGGGAGACCCAGTACTTC.